The subject of this entry is one T cell receptor beta chain. Its matching antigen is unknown. The record originates from a study of cytomegalovirus exposure and HLA in healthy donors. Overall study findings and caveats: In a later analysis, at a false discovery rate of 0.05, under 20,000 TCR beta sequences were associated with HLA alleles.

PCR involved 60 Vbeta and 13 Jbeta primers. Measured with immunoSEQ multiplex PCR; TCRdb has only the in-frame clones, and not every one. Its table lists about 83,000 clones. V lost 5 bases and J lost 6, with 17 bases in between. Germline loops: CDR1 PRHDT, CDR2 FYEKMQ (reference sequence). This CDR3 is 15 amino acids long. The source is a young man in good health and CMV-seropositive. Sequencing used PBMCs. This rearrangement joins TRBV13 to TRBJ2-1, with a possible D match to TRBD2 (6 bases). In DNA, the CDR3 is TGTGCCAGCAGCACATTAAGGATGGGGGGCAATGAGCAGTTCTTC. It encodes CASSTLRMGGNEQFF.